These T cell receptor beta chains were read from a single sample in a study of response to subunit inactivated influenza vaccine. TCRdb re-analysed the RT-PCR reads in MiXCR, keeping a single row per CDR3 protein. Here the sample spans some 550,000 distinct CDR3 sequences, 20% to 25% being singletons. These same data were also listed under a study on T cells expressing NK-cell markers.

Sequenced material: CD4+ T cells sorted from PBMCs, taken approximately 13 days after vaccination. The receptors originated from a man aged 50 to 60 who received an inactivated influenza vaccine. CDR3s include the opening cysteine and the closing phenylalanine or tryptophan. A D gene is named only where the DNA matches it firmly. Clone size, where shown, is once, few, many, or a class for clones that have expanded.

J gene,clone size,V gene,D gene,CDR3 DNA,CDR3 protein
TRBJ2-7,few,TRBV7-2,-,TGTGCCAGCAGCTTACGCGCTGGGAGGGACACCTACGAGCAGTACTTC,CASSLRAGRDTYEQYF
TRBJ2-2,-,TRBV7-9,-,TGTGCCAGCAACTTAGGTCCCTCGAACACCGGGGAGCTGTTTTTT,CASNLGPSNTGELFF
TRBJ2-5,-,TRBV7-9,-,TGTGCCAGCAGCTACAGGGTTCAAGAGACCCAGTACTTC,CASSYRVQETQYF
TRBJ2-4,-,TRBV28,-,TGTGCCAGCAGTTTGGCCGGGGCCCGGAGGGACATTCAGTACTTC,CASSLAGARRDIQYF
TRBJ2-6,few,TRBV10-3,TRBD1,TGTGCCAGCAGACAGGGTGAATTGATTGGGGCCAACGTCCTGACTTTC,CASRQGELIGANVLTF
TRBJ2-5,few,TRBV9,-,TGTGCCAGCAGCGTAGCCACATCAACCCAAGAGACCCAGTACTTC,CASSVATSTQETQYF
TRBJ1-6,few,TRBV28,TRBD1,TGTGCCAGCACCCGAACTCGGACAGGGGGAGGGAATTCACCCCTCCACTTT,CASTRTRTGGGNSPLHF
TRBJ2-5,few,TRBV29-1,TRBD1,TGCAGCGGAACGACAGGGCTCCAAGAGACCCAGTACTTC,CSGTTGLQETQYF
TRBJ2-1,-,TRBV18,TRBD2,TGTGCCAGCTCACCAGCCGGGACTAGCGGGATCAATGAGCAGTTCTTC,CASSPAGTSGINEQFF
TRBJ2-1,few,TRBV7-2,TRBD2,TGTGCCAGCAGCTTAGTCGCGGTAGCGGGGTACAATGAGCAGTTCTTC,CASSLVAVAGYNEQFF
TRBJ1-1,-,TRBV5-1,TRBD1,TGCGCCAGCAGCTTGGCAGGACAGGGGACCACTGAAGCTTTCTTT,CASSLAGQGTTEAFF
TRBJ1-2,-,TRBV2,-,TGTGCCAGCAGTGATACAGGAGGACTATATGGCTACACCTTC,CASSDTGGLYGYTF
TRBJ2-1,-,TRBV27,-,TGTGCCAGCAGTCCAGATGGTGGATGGGCGGGCAATGAGCAGTTCTTC,CASSPDGGWAGNEQFF
TRBJ2-3,few,TRBV3-1,-,TGTGCCAGCAGCCTCGACGGACAGCGGGGAGTTACAGATACGCAGTATTTT,CASSLDGQRGVTDTQYF
TRBJ1-2,-,TRBV30,-,TGTGCCTGGAGTACAGCTAACTCTGGCTACACCTTC,CAWSTANSGYTF
TRBJ1-1,many,TRBV28,TRBD1,TGTGCCAGCAGTTTAAGGGGGCGGGACACTGAAGCTTTCTTT,CASSLRGRDTEAFF
TRBJ2-6,-,TRBV4-2,-,TGTGCCAGCAGCCAAGCCGGCGCCGGGGCCAACGTCCTGACTTTC,CASSQAGAGANVLTF
TRBJ1-5,-,TRBV6-2/TRBV6-3,TRBD1,TGTGCCAGCAGTTACTATACAGGGGATCAGCCCCAGCATTTT,CASSYYTGDQPQHF
TRBJ1-1,few,TRBV12-3/TRBV12-4,-,TGTGCCAGCGACCAACGGGGGACCATGAACACTGAAGCTTTCTTT,CASDQRGTMNTEAFF
TRBJ1-2,-,TRBV6-1,-,TGTGCCAGCAGTCCCCTCAACTCACACAAAGGTGCCTTC,CASSPLNSHKGAF
TRBJ2-7,-,TRBV4-1,-,TGCGCCAGCAGCCAAGTTGTAAACGAGCAGTACTTC,CASSQVVNEQYF
TRBJ1-2,-,TRBV30,-,TGTGCCTGGAAGTCTGGGGGCAGTGGTGGCTACACCTTC,CAWKSGGSGGYTF
TRBJ2-7,few,TRBV21-1,-,TGTGCCAGCAGGTGGATAGGGACAGGCCAATCCTACGAGCAGTACTTC,CASRWIGTGQSYEQYF
TRBJ1-1,few,TRBV2,-,TGTGCCAGCAGTGATTTTGAGAGCACTGAAGCTTTCTTT,CASSDFESTEAFF
TRBJ2-7,-,TRBV7-2,TRBD1,TGTGCCAGCAGCTCCCGACAGGGACGGGTCGAGCAGTACTTC,CASSSRQGRVEQYF
TRBJ1-5,-,TRBV24-1,-,TGTGCCACCAGTGACCCCCTCAGAGAATCTTTAAGTTTT,CATSDPLRESLSF
TRBJ2-5,-,TRBV15,TRBD1,TGTGCCACCATGCGGGACAGGGGCGGCGAGACCCAGTACTTC,CATMRDRGGETQYF
TRBJ1-4,-,TRBV7-6,TRBD1,TGTGCCAGCAGCTCCGGGACAGGGACAAGGGGTACTAATGAAAAACTGTTTTTT,CASSSGTGTRGTNEKLFF
TRBJ2-5,-,TRBV28,TRBD1,TGTGCCAGCAGTTTTCGGGACAGGGTGGCGGAGACCCAGTACTTC,CASSFRDRVAETQYF
TRBJ2-7,few,TRBV9,TRBD2,TGTGCCAGCAGCGTCTCTAGCGGGACCCCCTACGAGCAGTACTTC,CASSVSSGTPYEQYF
TRBJ2-1,-,TRBV27,-,TGTGCCAGCAGTTTCACGGGGGCAAATGAGCAGTTCTTC,CASSFTGANEQFF